The clone carrying this T cell receptor (beta chain) has just a few counts. Its antigen is as yet unknown. Each cDNA molecule carried a unique molecular identifier. MiXCR, run by TCRdb on the 5' RACE reads, gives a single entry per CDR3 protein. This sample yields some 42,000 distinct CDR3 sequences, of which less than 6.5% are seen a single time; more than 7% belongs to the top ten. The CDR3 extends over 17 amino acids. Germline CDR1 LNHNV, CDR2 YYDKDF (reference sequence). J was trimmed by 1 base and V by 1 base; bases with no gene match: 7. The data originate from a study of early T cells in non-severe SARS-CoV-2 infection. Study at large: It was bulk RNA from unsorted whole blood that was sequenced, and the chains were unpaired.

Points from the study as a whole: VDJdb-based annotation leaned toward anti-spike CD8 responses and missed private and CD4 specificities.

This specimen consisted of whole blood, obtained at baseline. The chain carries TRBV15 and TRBJ1-1, with 9 bases fitting TRBD1. The source is an adult who was a healthcare worker with PCR-confirmed SARS-CoV-2 infection or an uninfected control (not recorded which). The CDR3 reads CATSRAKGQGGNTEAFF. CDR3 nucleotides: TGTGCCACCAGCAGAGCTAAGGGACAGGGCGGGAACACTGAAGCTTTCTTT.